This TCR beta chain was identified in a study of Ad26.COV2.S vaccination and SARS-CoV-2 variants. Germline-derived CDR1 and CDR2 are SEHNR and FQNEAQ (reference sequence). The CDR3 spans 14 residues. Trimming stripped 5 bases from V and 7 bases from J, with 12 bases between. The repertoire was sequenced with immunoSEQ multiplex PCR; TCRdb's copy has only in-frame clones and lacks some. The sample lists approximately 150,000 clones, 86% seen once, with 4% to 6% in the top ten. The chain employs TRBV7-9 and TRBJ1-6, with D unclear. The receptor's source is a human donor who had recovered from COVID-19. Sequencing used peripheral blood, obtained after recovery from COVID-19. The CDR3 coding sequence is TGTGCCAGCAGCCTAGGCGGTCGGAATTCACCCCTCCACTTT. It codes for CASSLGGRNSPLHF.